This passage covers 21 T cell receptor beta chains from one sample sequenced in a study of CD8 T cells in ankylosing spondylitis (dated by TCRdb to the late 2010s). On the study overall, not on this receptor specifically: Blood from ankylosing spondylitis patients appeared to be characterized by a TCR beta motif composed of under ten highly homologous amino acid variants.

These receptors' antigens are unknown. Libraries were constructed by 5' RACE. The sequencer was an Illumina HiSeq 2500. TCRdb trimmed public reads at Q25 via fastp, called clones via MiXCR and kept in-frame beta chains. Here each entry gathers all rows of one CDR3 protein and keeps the most common genes and DNA. The sample table lists around 480,000 distinct CDR3 sequences, roughly 15% of them with a count of one. The ten largest clonotypes hold approximately 1% of the sample. The sample comprised blood, either unsorted or a sorted T cell fraction (not recorded which). These receptors all come from a male donor with ankylosing spondylitis.

This clonotype was recorded many times. V usage is TRBV29-1 and J usage is TRBJ2-7, with 9 bases matching TRBD1. V was clipped by 3 bases and J by 0 bases; unmatched bases: 12. Germline values: CDR1 SQVTM, CDR2 ANQGSEA. The CDR3 sequence is 17 residues long. In DNA, the CDR3 is TGCAGCGTTGAGAGGTATGGGACAGGGCTAACCTCCTACGAGCAGTACTTC. As protein: CSVERYGTGLTSYEQYF.

This chain uses TRBV18 with TRBJ2-3; no firm D call. Trimming stripped 0 bases from V and 2 bases from J, with 12 bases between. Germline V gene lookup returns CDR1 KGHSH and CDR2 LQKENI. The CDR3 is made up of 16 amino acids. CDR3 sequence reads: CASSPPLQSSTDTQYF. Written as DNA, the CDR3 is TGTGCCAGCTCACCACCGCTCCAGAGCTCCACAGATACGCAGTATTTT.

J is TRBJ1-2 and V is TRBV4-2; tentatively, D is TRBD1 (5 bases). Deletions cut 0 bases from V and 7 bases from J, with 18 bases between. Germline-derived CDR1 and CDR2 are LGHNA and YNFKEQ. The CDR3 consists of 16 residues. The CDR3: CASSQDPRGERFGYTF. CDR3 nucleotides: TGTGCCAGCAGCCAAGATCCCCGGGGGGAGAGGTTTGGCTACACCTTC.

The sample holds a few counts of this clonotype. The rearrangement links TRBV25-1 to TRBJ2-2; D is unclear. With 4 bases removed from V and 5 bases from J, the gap between germline ends came to 14 bases. The V gene's germline CDR1 is MGHDK and CDR2 SYGVNS. The CDR3 spans 15 residues. CDR3 region: CASSVVTVGTGELFF. In nucleotides, the CDR3 is TGTGCCAGCAGTGTTGTCACGGTGGGGACCGGGGAGCTGTTTTTT.

This clonotype was picked up a small number of times. The V gene is TRBV7-2, the J gene TRBJ2-5; tentative D call: TRBD2 (5 bases). V was cut by 3 bases and J by 6 bases, with 14 bases left in between. Germline V CDR1 and CDR2: SGHTA, FQGNSA. The CDR3 is 14 residues long. CDR3 nucleotides: TGTGCCAGCAGCTTTACACCGGGGAGTCAGACCCAGTACTTC. Protein sequence: CASSFTPGSQTQYF.

This rearrangement joins TRBV12-5 to TRBJ1-1; no clear D. The V end was cut by 4 bases, the J end by 0 bases, with 6 bases between. Germline V CDR1 and CDR2: LGHNT, FRNRAP. The CDR3 length is 13 residues. The CDR3 bases are TGTGCTAGTGGTTCCTCACTGAACACTGAAGCTTTCTTT. Translated: CASGSSLNTEAFF.

The chain recombines TRBV20-1 with TRBJ2-5; TRBD1 matches 9 bases. Losses at the gene ends were 3 bases for V and 4 bases for J; bases not matched to a gene: 6. Germline V gene sequence: CDR1 DFQATT, CDR2 SNEGSKA (reference sequence). CDR3 length: 14 residues. CDR3: CSARDRGSGETQYF. In nucleotides, the CDR3 is TGCAGTGCTAGGGACAGGGGATCGGGAGAGACCCAGTACTTC.

The chain carries TRBV14 and TRBJ1-6, with D perhaps matching TRBD1 (6 bases). From germline, CDR1 is SGHDN and CDR2 FVKESK. CDR3 size: 14 residues. Trimming removed 6 bases from V and 9 bases from J, with 15 bases in between. As DNA, the CDR3 is TGTGCCAGCAGACAGGGAGGGGTATTTTCACCCCTCCACTTT. Amino acids: CASRQGGVFSPLHF.

This clonotype was counted a few times. The V gene is TRBV5-1, the J gene TRBJ2-5; D perhaps matches TRBD1 (5 bases). The V end lost 4 bases, the J end lost 2 bases, and 15 bases lay between the germline ends. The CDR3 covers 15 residues. CDR1 and CDR2 (germline): SGHRS, YFSETQ. DNA for the CDR3: TGCGCCAGCAGCGTTTTGGGCAGGGCACAAGAGACCCAGTACTTC. This encodes CASSVLGRAQETQYF.

This sequence joins TRBV11-1 and TRBJ1-5; D perhaps matches TRBD1 (6 bases). V was pared by 5 bases and J by 0 bases, with 17 bases between. Germline V gives CDR1 SGHAT, CDR2 FQDESV (reference sequence). This CDR3 has 17 residues. The chain's CDR3 is CASSPKRDIISNQPQHF. CDR3 DNA sequence: TGTGCCAGCAGCCCAAAGCGGGACATCATTAGCAATCAGCCCCAGCATTTT.

V is TRBV5-1 and J is TRBJ2-2; TRBD2 aligns across 8 bases. The trim removed 0 bases at V and 5 bases at J, leaving 6 bases unmatched. The germline V gene encodes CDR1 SGHRS and CDR2 YFSETQ. The CDR3 covers 16 residues. The CDR3 sequence is CASSLETGGKTGELFF. The CDR3 coding sequence is TGCGCCAGCAGCTTGGAAACGGGAGGGAAGACCGGGGAGCTGTTTTTT.

This clonotype was counted between two and nine times. This rearrangement joins TRBV29-1 to TRBJ2-3, with D unclear. This CDR3 has 14 residues. V gave up 1 base and J gave up 6 bases, with 14 bases separating them. CDR1 SQVTM and CDR2 ANQGSEA come from the germline V gene. For the CDR3, the DNA is TGCAGCGTTGAAGGATCAATCAAAAGGGATACGCAGTATTTT. This gives the protein CSVEGSIKRDTQYF.

Only a few counts were recorded for this clonotype. The chain recombines TRBV6-1 with TRBJ2-2; tentatively, D is TRBD1 (5 bases). CDR1 is MNHNS and CDR2 is SASEGT in the germline V gene. The CDR3 consists of 17 residues. V was clipped by 5 bases and J by 0 bases, with 16 bases between them. The chain's CDR3 is CASSLVSRQTNTGELFF. The CDR3 nucleotides read TGTGCCAGCAGTCTCGTTAGTAGACAGACGAACACCGGGGAGCTGTTTTTT.

This clonotype was detected only a few times. In DNA form, the CDR3 reads TGTGCCAGCAGTTACTCCCGCCGGACAGGCACAGATACGCAGTATTTT. Translated, it gives CASSYSRRTGTDTQYF. The chain carries TRBV6-5 and TRBJ2-3, with D perhaps matching TRBD1 (6 bases). Germline values: CDR1 MNHEY, CDR2 SVGAGI. Trimming shortened V by 0 bases and J by 1 base, and 11 bases separated the two germline ends. This CDR3 region has 16 residues.

This sequence joins TRBV12-3 or TRBV12-4 and TRBJ1-6; possible D gene TRBD1, 6 bases. CDR3 length equals 15 residues. V was clipped by 5 bases and J by 8 bases, with 16 bases between them. In DNA, the CDR3 is TGTGCCAGCAGTCCAGACTCAGGGGAGGATTCACCCCTCCACTTT. Translating it yields CASSPDSGEDSPLHF.

This clonotype was counted a few times. The chain employs TRBV7-2 and TRBJ2-1; tentatively, D is TRBD2 (6 bases). The V end lost 7 bases, the J end lost 4 bases, and 14 bases lay between the germline ends. CDR3 length: 14 amino acids. The V gene's germline CDR1 is SGHTA and CDR2 FQGNSA. The CDR3 reads CASNFPGLYNEQFF. CDR3 nucleotides: TGTGCCAGCAATTTCCCGGGACTTTACAATGAGCAGTTCTTC. Looking up the rest from reference TRBV7-2 and TRBJ2-1 gives the full variable domain: GAGVSQSPSNKVTEKGKDVELRCDPISGHTALYWYRQSLGQGLEFLIYFQGNSAPDKSGLPSDRFSAERTGGSVSTLTIQRTQQEDSAVYLCASNFPGLYNEQFFGPGTRLTVL.

This clonotype has more than one count but fewer than ten. V and J are TRBV20-1 and TRBJ1-6; D not resolved. The ends were cut back, 3 bases at V and 5 bases at J, with 14 bases in the middle. Germline CDR1 DFQATT, CDR2 SNEGSKA (reference sequence). This CDR3 has 15 residues. In DNA, the CDR3 is TGCAGTGCTAGGGAGATGGACGGTCATAATTCACCCCTCCACTTT. This translates into CSAREMDGHNSPLHF.

The rearrangement uses TRBV29-1 and TRBJ1-3; D call uncertain. This CDR3 region has 11 residues. Germline CDR1 and CDR2: SQVTM and ANQGSEA. Trimming removed 4 bases from V and 8 bases from J, with 9 bases in between. CDR3 amino acids: CSVAQEDTIYF. CDR3 nucleotide sequence: TGCAGCGTTGCCCAAGAAGACACCATATATTTT.

The sample holds many counts of this clonotype. The chain joins TRBV12-3 or TRBV12-4 to TRBJ2-3; TRBD2 matches 7 bases. V was clipped by 5 bases and J by 5 bases; unmatched bases: 13. This CDR3 contains 16 residues. The CDR3: CASSPSGGGLRDTQYF. The CDR3 region has the DNA TGTGCCAGCAGTCCCTCCGGGGGAGGGTTGCGAGATACGCAGTATTTT.

The table lists this clonotype with many counts. This chain links TRBV5-1 with TRBJ2-1; perhaps D is TRBD1 or TRBD2 (5 bases each). With 4 bases removed from V and 7 bases from J, the gap between germline ends came to 15 bases. CDR1 is SGHRS and CDR2 is YFSETQ in the germline V gene. This CDR3 is built from 14 residues. CDR3: CASSPGTKGNEQFF. The CDR3 DNA follows: TGCGCCAGCAGCCCCGGGACCAAGGGTAATGAGCAGTTCTTC.

This clonotype has more than one count but fewer than ten. The rearrangement uses TRBV5-1 and TRBJ2-1, with 7 nucleotides matching TRBD1. J gave up 5 bases and V 0 bases, and 5 bases lay outside the gene matches. This CDR3 comprises 15 residues. From germline, CDR1 is SGHRS and CDR2 YFSETQ. The CDR3 DNA sequence: TGCGCCAGCAGCTTGGAAGGACAGGTGAACAATGAGCAGTTCTTC. It specifies CASSLEGQVNNEQFF.